Sequencing of this T cell receptor beta chain was carried out in a study of blood T cell repertoires in COVID-19. Overall study: T cells, B-cell-depleted T cells, or PBMCs supplied cDNA or gDNA.

V shed 3 bases and J shed 3 bases, with 6 bases lying between them. This CDR3 has 12 residues. Here immunoSEQ multiplex PCR was the method, and the copy in TCRdb shows in-frame clones only, minus some. This table holds some 130,000 clones, around 82% found once. This clone was detected only a few times. The receptor's source is a man in his sixties with acute or convalescent COVID-19. The genes are TRBV12-3 or TRBV12-4 and TRBJ2-7, with D unresolved. The sample was peripheral blood. The CDR3 DNA follows: TGTGCCAGCAGTTTTAACTACTACGAGCAGTACTTC. Residues: CASSFNYYEQYF.